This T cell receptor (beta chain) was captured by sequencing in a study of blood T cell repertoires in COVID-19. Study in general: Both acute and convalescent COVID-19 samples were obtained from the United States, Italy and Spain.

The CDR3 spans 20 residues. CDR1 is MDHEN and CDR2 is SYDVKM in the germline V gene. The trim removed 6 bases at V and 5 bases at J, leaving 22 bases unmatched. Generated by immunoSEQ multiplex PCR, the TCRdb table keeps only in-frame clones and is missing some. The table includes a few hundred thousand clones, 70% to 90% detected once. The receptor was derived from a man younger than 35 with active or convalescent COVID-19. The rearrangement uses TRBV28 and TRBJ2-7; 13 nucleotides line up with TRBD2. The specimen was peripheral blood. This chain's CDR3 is CASSSLRIGRTSGSPHEQYF. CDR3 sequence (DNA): TGTGCCAGCAGCTCTCTTCGAATCGGACGGACTAGCGGGAGCCCCCACGAGCAGTACTTC.